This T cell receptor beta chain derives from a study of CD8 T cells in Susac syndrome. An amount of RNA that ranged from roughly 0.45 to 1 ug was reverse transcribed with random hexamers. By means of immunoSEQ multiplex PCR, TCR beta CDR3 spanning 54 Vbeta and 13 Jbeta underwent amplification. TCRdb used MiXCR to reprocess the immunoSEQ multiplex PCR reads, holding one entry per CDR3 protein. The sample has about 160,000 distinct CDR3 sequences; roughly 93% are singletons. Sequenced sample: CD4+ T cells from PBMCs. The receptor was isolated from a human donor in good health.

CDR3 nucleotides: TGCGCCAGCAGCCCCGATCCGGGACGGATGAACACTGAAGCTTTCTTT. Translated, it gives CASSPDPGRMNTEAFF. J is TRBJ1-1 and V is TRBV5-1; D is possibly TRBD1 (5 bases). Trimming took off 4 bases at V and 0 bases at J, with 16 bases between the two ends. This CDR3 contains 16 residues. The germline V gene encodes CDR1 SGHRS and CDR2 YFSETQ.